This T cell receptor (beta chain) was captured by sequencing in a study of cytomegalovirus exposure and HLA in healthy donors. Amplification used 60 Vbeta primers and 13 Jbeta primers. Some clones are missing from TCRdb's copy, which holds only in-frame ones; the method was immunoSEQ multiplex PCR. The sample yields about 180,000 clones, 81% seen once. V lost 4 bases and J lost 4, with 15 bases in between. The CDR3 contains 15 residues. CDR1 SGDLS and CDR2 YYNGEE come from the germline V gene. The donors gave bone marrow, and they were healthy. The clonotype was recovered from a woman aged 18-29 years in good health and CMV-seropositive. The chain joins TRBV9 to TRBJ1-5; D perhaps matches TRBD1 (5 bases). Input material: PBMCs. CDR3 in DNA: TGTGCCAGCAGCCTTAGTGGAGGGGCGAATCAGCCCCAGCATTTT. Amino acid sequence: CASSLSGGANQPQHF.